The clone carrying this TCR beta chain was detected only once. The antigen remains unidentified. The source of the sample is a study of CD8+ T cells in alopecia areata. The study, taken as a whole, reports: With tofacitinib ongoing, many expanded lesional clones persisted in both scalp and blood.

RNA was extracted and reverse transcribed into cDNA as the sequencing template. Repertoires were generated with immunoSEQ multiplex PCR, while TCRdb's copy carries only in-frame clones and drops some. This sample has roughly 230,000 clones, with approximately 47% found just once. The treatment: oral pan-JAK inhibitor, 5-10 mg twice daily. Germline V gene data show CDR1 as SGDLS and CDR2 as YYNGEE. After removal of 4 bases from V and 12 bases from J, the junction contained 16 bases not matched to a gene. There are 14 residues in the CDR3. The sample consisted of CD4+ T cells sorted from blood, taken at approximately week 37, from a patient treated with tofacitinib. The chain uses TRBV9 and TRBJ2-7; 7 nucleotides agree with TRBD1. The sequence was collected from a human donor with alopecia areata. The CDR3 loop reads CASSTGDSQVGAYF. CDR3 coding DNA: TGTGCCAGCAGCACAGGGGACAGCCAAGTTGGCGCGTACTTC.